In its sample, the clone carrying this T cell receptor beta chain was seen once. Its antigen remains unknown. The CDR3 runs to 14 residues. Germline V lookup: CDR1 SEHNR, CDR2 FQNEAQ (reference sequence). V lost 5 bases to trimming and J lost 5 bases; unmatched junction nucleotides: 6. The data originate from a study of beta chain features in type 1 diabetes. Every isolated RNA sample was fully reverse transcribed, so sequencing captured expressed TCRB transcripts. Sequenced by immunoSEQ multiplex PCR; TCRdb stores in-frame clones only, minus some. Here the sample spans more than 150,000 clones, 13% being singletons. Using CD45RO/CCR7/CD25/CD127/CD95/CD27, CD4+ naive, central memory, regulatory and stem cell-like memory cells were sorted. Findings and caveats of the study: Using cDNA template may skew counts toward highly expressing activated cells.

The chain recombines TRBV7-9 with TRBJ1-1; TRBD1 aligns across 9 bases. The clonotype comes from a woman younger than 35 in good health. What was sequenced was central memory CD4+ T cells from blood. CDR3 sequence: CASSATGGFTEAFF. DNA for the CDR3: TGTGCCAGCAGCGCGACAGGGGGATTTACTGAAGCTTTCTTT.